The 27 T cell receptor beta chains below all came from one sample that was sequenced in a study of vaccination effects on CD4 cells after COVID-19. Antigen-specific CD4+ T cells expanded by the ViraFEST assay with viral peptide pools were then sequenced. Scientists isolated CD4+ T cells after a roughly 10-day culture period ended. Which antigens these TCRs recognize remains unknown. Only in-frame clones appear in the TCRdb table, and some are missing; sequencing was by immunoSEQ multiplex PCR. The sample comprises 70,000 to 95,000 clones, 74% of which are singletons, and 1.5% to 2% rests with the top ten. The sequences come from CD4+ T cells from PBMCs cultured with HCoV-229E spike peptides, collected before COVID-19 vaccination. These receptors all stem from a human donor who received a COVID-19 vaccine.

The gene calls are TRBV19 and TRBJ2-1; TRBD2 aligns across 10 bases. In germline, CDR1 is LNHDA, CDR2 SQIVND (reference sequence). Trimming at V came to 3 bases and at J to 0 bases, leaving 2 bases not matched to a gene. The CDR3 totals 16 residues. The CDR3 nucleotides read TGTGCCAGTAGTATGTTAGCGGGGGGCTCCTACAATGAGCAGTTCTTC. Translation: CASSMLAGGSYNEQFF.

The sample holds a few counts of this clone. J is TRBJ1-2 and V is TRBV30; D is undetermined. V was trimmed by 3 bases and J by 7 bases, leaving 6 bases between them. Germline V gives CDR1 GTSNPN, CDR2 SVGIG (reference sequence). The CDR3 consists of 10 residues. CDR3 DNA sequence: TGTGCCTGGAGGTTTTCTGGCTACACCTTC. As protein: CAWRFSGYTF.

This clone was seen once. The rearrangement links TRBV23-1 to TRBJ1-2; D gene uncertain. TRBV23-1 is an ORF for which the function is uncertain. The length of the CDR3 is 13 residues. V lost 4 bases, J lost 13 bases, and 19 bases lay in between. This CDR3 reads CASSRAHRSARTF. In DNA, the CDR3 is TGCGCCAGCAGTCGAGCCCACCGCTCCGCTCGCACCTTC.

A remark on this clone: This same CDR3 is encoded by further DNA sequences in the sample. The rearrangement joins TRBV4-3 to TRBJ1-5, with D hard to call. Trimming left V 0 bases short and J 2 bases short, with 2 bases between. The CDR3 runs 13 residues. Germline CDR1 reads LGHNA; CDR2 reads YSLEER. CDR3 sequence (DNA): TGCGCCAGCAGCCAAGATCGCAATCAGCCCCAGCATTTT. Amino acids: CASSQDRNQPQHF.

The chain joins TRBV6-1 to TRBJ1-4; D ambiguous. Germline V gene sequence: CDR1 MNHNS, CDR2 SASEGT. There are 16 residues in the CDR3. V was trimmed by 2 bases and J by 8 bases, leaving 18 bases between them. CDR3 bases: TGTGCCAGCAGTGAATTATATCGGCAGGCCGGGGAAAAACTGTTTTTT. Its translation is CASSELYRQAGEKLFF.

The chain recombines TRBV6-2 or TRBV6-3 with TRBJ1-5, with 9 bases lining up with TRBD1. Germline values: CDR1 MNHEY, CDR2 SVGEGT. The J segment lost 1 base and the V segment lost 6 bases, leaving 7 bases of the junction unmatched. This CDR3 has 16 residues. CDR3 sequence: CASSLTGGASNQPQHF. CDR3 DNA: TGTGCCAGCAGCTTAACAGGGGGCGCGAGCAATCAGCCCCAGCATTTT.

CDR3 DNA: TGTGCTAGTGGTCCCGGATGGTACGAGCAGTACGTC. Translation: CASGPGWYEQYV. The chain recombines TRBV12-5 with TRBJ2-7; D is unresolved. Germline assignment: CDR1 LGHNT and CDR2 FRNRAP. There are 12 residues in the CDR3. Trimming removed 5 bases at V and 4 bases at J, with 9 bases between.

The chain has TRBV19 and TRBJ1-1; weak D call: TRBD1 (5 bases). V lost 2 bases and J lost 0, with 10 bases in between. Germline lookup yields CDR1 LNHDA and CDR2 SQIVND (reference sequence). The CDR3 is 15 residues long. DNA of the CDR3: TGTGCCAGTAGTATATTCGGGACTGTGAACACTGAAGCTTTCTTT. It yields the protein CASSIFGTVNTEAFF.

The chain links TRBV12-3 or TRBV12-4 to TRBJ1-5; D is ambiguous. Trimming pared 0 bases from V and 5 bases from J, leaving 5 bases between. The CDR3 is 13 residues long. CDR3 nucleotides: TGTGCCAGCAGTTTAGCGACTGATCAGCCCCAGCATTTT. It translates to CASSLATDQPQHF.

CDR3 sequence reads: CASSTRPSGGAGETQYF. The CDR3 DNA reads as TGTGCCAGCAGCACCAGACCTAGCGGGGGGGCGGGAGAGACCCAGTACTTC. This rearrangement joins TRBV27 to TRBJ2-5; TRBD2 matches 12 bases. The germline CDR1 and CDR2 sequences are MNHEY and SMNVEV (reference sequence). V was clipped by 6 bases and J by 4 bases; unmatched bases: 12. The CDR3 contains 17 residues.

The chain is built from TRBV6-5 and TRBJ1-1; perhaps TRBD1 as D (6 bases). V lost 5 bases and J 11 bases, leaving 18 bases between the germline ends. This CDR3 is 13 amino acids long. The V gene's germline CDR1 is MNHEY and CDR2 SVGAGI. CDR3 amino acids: CASSQPNTGSAFF. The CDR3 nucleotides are TGTGCCAGCAGTCAACCTAACACAGGGTCGGCTTTCTTT.

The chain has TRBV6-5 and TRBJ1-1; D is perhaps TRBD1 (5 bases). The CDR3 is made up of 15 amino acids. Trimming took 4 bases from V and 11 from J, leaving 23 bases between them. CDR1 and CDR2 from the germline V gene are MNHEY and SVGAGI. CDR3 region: CASSSLGGGNKGAFF. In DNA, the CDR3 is TGTGCCAGCAGTTCCCTTGGGGGGGGGAACAAGGGGGCTTTCTTT.

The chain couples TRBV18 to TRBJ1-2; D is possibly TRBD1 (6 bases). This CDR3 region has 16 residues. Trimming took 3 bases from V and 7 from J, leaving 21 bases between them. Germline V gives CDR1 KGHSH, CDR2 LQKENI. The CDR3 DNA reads TGTGCCAGCTCACCTTTAGGGGGGACCATGGACGGTGGCTACACCTTC. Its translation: CASSPLGGTMDGGYTF.

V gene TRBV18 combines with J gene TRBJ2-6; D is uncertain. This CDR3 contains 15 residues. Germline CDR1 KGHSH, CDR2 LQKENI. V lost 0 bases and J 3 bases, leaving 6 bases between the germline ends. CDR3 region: CASSPPSGGANVLTF. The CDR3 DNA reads TGTGCCAGCTCACCACCCTCAGGTGGGGCCAACGTCCTGACTTTC.

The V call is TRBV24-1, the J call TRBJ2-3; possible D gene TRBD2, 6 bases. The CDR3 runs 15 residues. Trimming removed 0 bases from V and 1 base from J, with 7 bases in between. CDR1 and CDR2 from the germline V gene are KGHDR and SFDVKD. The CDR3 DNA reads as TGTGCCACCAGTGATTTGGGCGGGGGCACAGATACGCAGTATTTT. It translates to CATSDLGGGTDTQYF.

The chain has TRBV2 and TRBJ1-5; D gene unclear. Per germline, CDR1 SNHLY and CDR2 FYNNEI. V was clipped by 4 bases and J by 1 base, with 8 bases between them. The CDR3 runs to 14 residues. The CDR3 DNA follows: TGTGCCAGCAGTGGAGCGTACAGCAATCAGCCCCAGCATTTT. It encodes CASSGAYSNQPQHF.

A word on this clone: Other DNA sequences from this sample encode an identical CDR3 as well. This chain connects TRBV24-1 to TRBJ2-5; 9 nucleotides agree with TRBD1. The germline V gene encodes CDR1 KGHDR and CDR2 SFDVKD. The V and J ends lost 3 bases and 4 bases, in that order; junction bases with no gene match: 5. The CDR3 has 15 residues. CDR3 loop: CATSDPGQGRETQYF. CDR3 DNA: TGTGCCACCAGTGATCCGGGACAGGGACGAGAGACCCAGTACTTC.

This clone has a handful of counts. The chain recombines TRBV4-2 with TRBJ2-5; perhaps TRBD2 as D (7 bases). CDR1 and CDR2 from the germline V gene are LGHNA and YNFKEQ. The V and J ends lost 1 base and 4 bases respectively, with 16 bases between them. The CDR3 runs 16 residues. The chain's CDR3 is CASSQGEGVRIETQYF. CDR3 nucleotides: TGTGCCAGCAGCCAAGGGGAGGGGGTCAGAATAGAGACCCAGTACTTC.

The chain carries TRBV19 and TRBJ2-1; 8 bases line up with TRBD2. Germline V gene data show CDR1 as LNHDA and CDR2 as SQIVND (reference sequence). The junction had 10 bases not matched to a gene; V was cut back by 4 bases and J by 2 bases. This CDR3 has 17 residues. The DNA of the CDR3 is TGTGCCAGTAGTACCTCTTATAGCGGGATCCCCTACAATGAGCAGTTCTTC. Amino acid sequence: CASSTSYSGIPYNEQFF.

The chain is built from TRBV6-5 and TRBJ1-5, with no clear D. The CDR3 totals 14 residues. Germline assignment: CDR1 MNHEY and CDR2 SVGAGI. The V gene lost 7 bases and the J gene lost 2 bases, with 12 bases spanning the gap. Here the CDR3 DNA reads TGTGCCAGCAAGAACGACGGGGGCAATCAGCCCCAGCATTTT. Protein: CASKNDGGNQPQHF.

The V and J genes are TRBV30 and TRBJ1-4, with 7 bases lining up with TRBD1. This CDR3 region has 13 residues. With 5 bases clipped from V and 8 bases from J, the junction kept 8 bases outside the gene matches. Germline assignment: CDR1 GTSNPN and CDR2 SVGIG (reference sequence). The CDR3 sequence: CAWEPGQREKLFF. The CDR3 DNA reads TGTGCCTGGGAACCGGGACAGAGGGAAAAACTGTTTTTT.

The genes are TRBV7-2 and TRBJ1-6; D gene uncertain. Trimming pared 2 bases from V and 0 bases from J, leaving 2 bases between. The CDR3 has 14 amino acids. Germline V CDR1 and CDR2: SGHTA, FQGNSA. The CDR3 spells CASSLSSYNSPLHF. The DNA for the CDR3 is TGTGCCAGCAGCTTAAGCTCCTATAATTCACCCCTCCACTTT.

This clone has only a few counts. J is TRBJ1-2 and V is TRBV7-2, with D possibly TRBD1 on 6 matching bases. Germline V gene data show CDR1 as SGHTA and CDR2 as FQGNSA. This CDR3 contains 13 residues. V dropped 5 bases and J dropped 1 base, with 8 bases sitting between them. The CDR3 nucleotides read TGTGCCAGCAGCGACAGGAATAACTATGGCTACACCTTC. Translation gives CASSDRNNYGYTF.

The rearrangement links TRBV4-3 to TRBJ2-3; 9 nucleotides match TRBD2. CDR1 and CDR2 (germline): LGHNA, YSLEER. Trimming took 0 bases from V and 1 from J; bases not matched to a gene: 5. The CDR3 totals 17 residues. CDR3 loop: CASSQEASGDGTDTQYF. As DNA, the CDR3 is TGCGCCAGCAGCCAAGAGGCTAGCGGGGACGGCACAGATACGCAGTATTTT.

The CDR3 coding sequence is TGTGCCAGCAGCCTTACGACCACCAACGTCCTGACTTTC. This encodes CASSLTTTNVLTF. The chain joins TRBV11-3 to TRBJ2-6, with unresolved D. V gave up 5 bases and J gave up 8 bases, with 10 bases separating them. Germline V lookup: CDR1 SGHNT, CDR2 YENEEA. The CDR3 loop spans 13 amino acids.

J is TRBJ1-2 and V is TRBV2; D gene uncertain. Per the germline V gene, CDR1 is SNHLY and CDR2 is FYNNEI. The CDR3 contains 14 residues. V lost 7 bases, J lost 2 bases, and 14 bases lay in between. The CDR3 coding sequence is TGTGCCAGCACATGGAGCCAGCAAAACTATGGCTACACCTTC. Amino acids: CASTWSQQNYGYTF.

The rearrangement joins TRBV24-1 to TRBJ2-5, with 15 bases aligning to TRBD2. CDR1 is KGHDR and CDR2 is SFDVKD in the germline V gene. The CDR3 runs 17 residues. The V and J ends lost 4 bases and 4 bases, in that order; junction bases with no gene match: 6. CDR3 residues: CATSELGLAGGSETQYF. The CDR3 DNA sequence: TGTGCCACCAGTGAGTTAGGACTAGCGGGGGGGTCAGAGACCCAGTACTTC.